These T cell receptor beta chains were read from a single sample in a study of T cells in Graves' hyperthyroidism and ophthalmopathy. From the multiplex PCR reads, TCRdb called clonotypes with MiXCR, one entry per CDR3 protein. The sample holds over 450,000 distinct CDR3 sequences, approximately 14% seen once. The sample taken for sequencing was blood. All receptors derive from a woman younger than 35 with Graves' hyperthyroidism. CDR3s include the opening cysteine and the closing phenylalanine or tryptophan. D genes are given only for firm matches. Size is stated for part of the rows, as once, few or many counts, or as a class when the clone is expanded.

size,V,J,D,CDR3,DNA
few,TRBV24-1,TRBJ2-3,TRBD2,CATSDYFGAGASTDTQYF,TGTGCCACCAGTGATTACTTTGGAGCGGGAGCTAGCACAGATACGCAGTATTTT
many,TRBV9,TRBJ2-1,TRBD2,CASSAWTSGSRLGNEQFF,TGTGCCAGCAGCGCCTGGACTAGCGGGAGTAGGCTTGGGAATGAGCAGTTCTTC
-,TRBV15,TRBJ1-2,TRBD1,CATGTGRGYTF,TGTGCCACGGGGACAGGGCGCGGCTACACCTTC
many,TRBV12-3/TRBV12-4,TRBJ1-2,TRBD1,CASRIGQANYGYTF,TGTGCCAGCAGGATCGGACAGGCTAACTATGGCTACACCTTC
many,TRBV6-1,TRBJ1-5,-,CASSSKDFNQPQHF,TGTGCCAGCAGTTCGAAGGACTTCAATCAGCCCCAGCATTTT
-,TRBV19,TRBJ2-7,-,CASSPVTSVYEQYF,TGTGCCAGTAGCCCCGTGACTAGTGTCTACGAGCAGTACTTC
few,TRBV6-1,TRBJ2-1,-,CASSRPTNEQFF,TGTGCCAGCAGTCGCCCTACAAATGAGCAGTTCTTC
-,TRBV10-3,TRBJ2-1,-,CAIRDLQRDEQFF,TGTGCCATCAGGGACCTCCAGAGGGATGAGCAGTTCTTC
few,TRBV5-1,TRBJ2-2,-,CASSFDSSNTGELFF,TGCGCCAGCAGTTTCGACTCCTCGAACACCGGGGAGCTGTTTTTT
many,TRBV7-9,TRBJ1-1,-,CASSLAVREMGNTEAFF,TGTGCCAGCAGCTTAGCGGTCAGGGAGATGGGGAACACTGAAGCTTTCTTT
many,TRBV6-1,TRBJ1-1,TRBD1,CASSNGQGGTEAFF,TGTGCCAGCAGTAACGGACAGGGGGGCACTGAAGCTTTCTTT
-,TRBV19,TRBJ2-1,-,CASSISGTVINEQFF,TGTGCCAGTAGTATCTCCGGGACGGTTATCAATGAGCAGTTCTTC
many,TRBV19,TRBJ1-1,TRBD1,CASSIVTGVNTEAFF,TGTGCCAGTAGTATAGTGACAGGGGTGAACACTGAAGCTTTCTTT
many,TRBV2,TRBJ1-4,-,CARREPNEKLFF,TGTGCCCGCAGGGAACCTAATGAAAAACTGTTTTTT
-,TRBV5-1,TRBJ2-3,TRBD2,CASNPLAGSSDTQYF,TGCGCCAGCAACCCACTAGCGGGATCATCAGATACGCAGTATTTT
-,TRBV18,TRBJ2-5,-,CASSPRRSVGVETQYF,TGTGCCAGCTCACCACGAAGGAGTGTGGGAGTGGAGACCCAGTACTTC
many,TRBV20-1,TRBJ2-7,-,CSARGKGTYEQYF,TGCAGTGCTAGAGGCAAGGGGACCTACGAGCAGTACTTC
many,TRBV10-3,TRBJ2-7,-,CAIGGAPYEQYF,TGTGCCATCGGCGGGGCTCCCTACGAGCAGTACTTC
few,TRBV6-1,TRBJ2-3,TRBD2,CASSPGRGSTDTQYF,TGTGCCAGCAGCCCCGGGAGGGGGAGCACAGATACGCAGTATTTT
many,TRBV7-2,TRBJ1-2,-,CASSTYLDRYGYTF,TGTGCCAGCAGCACCTACCTCGACAGATATGGCTACACCTTC
-,TRBV9,TRBJ1-1,-,CASSLTPFTEAFF,TGTGCCAGCAGCCTCACCCCCTTCACTGAAGCTTTCTTT
many,TRBV7-9,TRBJ2-3,-,CASSLTISGDTQYF,TGTGCCAGCAGCTTAACAATTTCCGGCGATACGCAGTATTTT
-,TRBV20-1,TRBJ2-5,-,CSAGGQRQETQYF,TGCAGTGCAGGAGGACAGAGGCAAGAGACCCAGTACTTC
few,TRBV24-1,TRBJ2-1,-,CATSDWERNNEQFF,TGTGCCACCAGTGACTGGGAGAGAAACAATGAGCAGTTCTTC
many,TRBV2,TRBJ1-1,-,CASSEWDTGSTEAFF,TGTGCCAGCAGTGAATGGGACACAGGTTCCACTGAAGCTTTCTTT
many,TRBV5-1,TRBJ2-3,TRBD2,CASSHGTSETDTQYF,TGCGCCAGCAGCCACGGGACTAGCGAAACAGATACGCAGTATTTT
many,TRBV11-2,TRBJ1-5,-,CASSLGGPSNQPQHF,TGTGCCAGCAGCTTAGGGGGGCCGTCAAATCAGCCCCAGCATTTT
few,TRBV9,TRBJ1-1,TRBD1,CASSAMTGRTEAFF,TGTGCCAGCAGCGCGATGACAGGGAGAACTGAAGCTTTCTTT
-,TRBV7-9,TRBJ2-2,-,CASSRRGQKNTGELSF,TGTGCCAGCAGCCGCCGGGGGCAGAAGAACACCGGGGAGCTGTCTTTT
many,TRBV10-3,TRBJ1-3,-,CAIRETGLRNTIYF,TGTGCCATCAGAGAAACAGGGCTCAGAAACACCATATATTTT